The 17 T cell receptor beta chains presented below share a single source sample, sequenced in a study of post-analysis software for immune sequencing data. Points from the study as a whole: With TRBV5-6, TRBV5-1 and TRBV20-1 included, about five TRBV segments were more frequent in patients than in controls.

The antigens of these receptors remain unknown. The authors incorporated unique molecular identifiers into the TCR beta cDNA libraries. TCRdb reprocessed the PCR reads with MiXCR, giving one entry per CDR3 protein. The table records 700,000 to 800,000 distinct CDR3 sequences, about 32% of them present only once. Material for sequencing was blood. These TCRs come from a girl under 18 with multiple sclerosis.

The chain uses TRBV20-1 and TRBJ2-3; 9 nucleotides line up with TRBD1. This CDR3 is built from 16 residues. Germline V gives CDR1 DFQATT, CDR2 SNEGSKA (reference sequence). V dropped 3 bases and J dropped 4; count of bases not matched to a gene: 11. The DNA of the CDR3 is TGCAGTGCTAGTGGAGTTCCGGGACAGGGCCCAGATACGCAGTATTTT. Translation gives CSASGVPGQGPDTQYF.

This clonotype appeared many times. V and J are TRBV29-1 and TRBJ2-5, with a weak D call TRBD2 (6 bases). This CDR3 region has 18 residues. V was clipped by 2 bases and J by 4 bases, with 26 bases between them. From germline, CDR1 is SQVTM and CDR2 ANQGSEA. This chain's CDR3 is CSVEPRARAGRLRETQYF. The CDR3 DNA sequence: TGCAGCGTTGAACCCAGGGCTCGGGCAGGGAGGTTAAGAGAGACCCAGTACTTC.

Comments on this clonotype: Possible read error: a much larger clone is one base away. The CDR3 bases are TGTGCCAGCAGCCAAGTTTACGAGCGGTACTTC. This encodes CASSQVYERYF. J is TRBJ2-7 and V is TRBV3-1; D is ambiguous. The CDR3 is 11 residues long. Germline loops: CDR1 LGHDT, CDR2 YNNKEL (reference sequence).

This clonotype was recorded a few times. J is TRBJ2-5 and V is TRBV6-5; TRBD1 matches 9 bases. The end of the DNA fits TRBJ2-7 better, so the J call may be wrong. There are 13 residues in the CDR3. Germline V lookup: CDR1 MNHEY, CDR2 SVGAGI. The CDR3 sequence: CASTRTGVREQYF. In nucleotides, the CDR3 is TGTGCCAGCACCAGGACAGGGGTTCGCGAGCAGTACTTC.

This clonotype has a handful of counts. The chain joins TRBV29-1 to TRBJ1-2; 7 nucleotides line up with TRBD1. CDR1 is SQVTM and CDR2 is ANQGSEA in the germline V gene. The CDR3 has 13 residues. V shed 2 bases and J 8 bases; nucleotides not matched to a gene: 8. The CDR3 coding sequence is TGCAGCGTTGAAAAAGGGGGCCAAGGGGGCTACACCTTC. Protein: CSVEKGGQGGYTF.

This rearrangement joins TRBV12-3 or TRBV12-4 to TRBJ2-5; D call uncertain. The DNA end favors TRBJ2-7, so the J call may be wrong. This CDR3 spans 14 amino acids. CDR3 sequence: CASSFGPGPREQYF. The CDR3 bases are TGTGCCAGCAGTTTCGGACCAGGCCCCCGCGAGCAGTACTTC.

This chain joins TRBV24-1 and TRBJ2-1; 9 nucleotides line up with TRBD2. With V trimmed by 5 bases and J by 2 bases, 9 bases remained unmatched. Germline CDR1 is KGHDR and CDR2 is SFDVKD. The CDR3 loop spans 17 amino acids. Here the CDR3 DNA reads TGTGCCACCAGTGGCCGTTGGGCGGGAGGGCCCTACAATGAGCAGTTCTTC. Translation gives CATSGRWAGGPYNEQFF.

This clonotype turned up a few times. The rearrangement uses TRBV20-1 and TRBJ2-3, with D possibly matching TRBD2 (5 bases). The germline V gene encodes CDR1 DFQATT and CDR2 SNEGSKA (reference sequence). CDR3 length: 15 amino acids. V lost 1 base and J 5 bases, leaving 16 bases between the germline ends. CDR3 region: CSARVIREGKDTQYF. CDR3 nucleotide sequence: TGCAGTGCTAGAGTTATCCGGGAAGGGAAAGATACGCAGTATTTT.

The genes are TRBV20-1 and TRBJ1-1; the D is unclear. Germline V gives CDR1 DFQATT, CDR2 SNEGSKA (reference sequence). The ends were cut back, 2 bases at V and 1 base at J, with 14 bases in the middle. The CDR3 runs to 15 residues. In DNA form, the CDR3 reads TGCAGTGCTAGACCTATGGGGTCCCAGAACACTGAAGCTTTCTTT. This translates into CSARPMGSQNTEAFF.

V and J are TRBV7-9 and TRBJ2-1, with 12 bases lining up with TRBD2. V shed 5 bases, J shed 6 bases, and the junction held 8 bases outside the gene matches. Germline-derived CDR1 and CDR2 are SEHNR and FQNEAQ (reference sequence). The CDR3 runs to 16 residues. Here the CDR3 DNA reads TGTGCCAGCAGCCCCTCAGGACTAGCGGGACTCAATGAGCAGTTCTTC. This codes for CASSPSGLAGLNEQFF.

The V and J genes are TRBV2 and TRBJ1-1; 9 nucleotides match TRBD1. V trimming: 5 bases; J trimming: 2 bases; junction bases outside the gene matches: 6. The CDR3 has 15 residues. CDR1 SNHLY and CDR2 FYNNEI come from the germline V gene. Here the CDR3 reads CASSRDRVSNTEAFF. The CDR3 coding sequence is TGTGCCAGCAGTCGGGACAGGGTTAGCAACACTGAAGCTTTCTTT.

The gene calls are TRBV28 and TRBJ2-3; 10 bases fit TRBD2. Germline lookup yields CDR1 MDHEN and CDR2 SYDVKM. This CDR3 has 16 residues. The ends lost 3 bases at V and 1 base at J; junction bases unmatched: 4. Here the CDR3 DNA reads TGTGCCAGCAGTTTTAAGCTAGCGGGGGGCACAGATACGCAGTATTTT. Translating gives CASSFKLAGGTDTQYF. The whole variable domain, filled in from reference TRBV28 and TRBJ2-3, reads DVKVTQSSRYLVKRTGEKVFLECVQDMDHENMFWYRQDPGLGLRLIYFSYDVKMKEKGDIPEGYSVSREKKERFSLILESASTNQTSMYLCASSFKLAGGTDTQYFGPGTRLTVL.

This clonotype was counted between two and nine times. The chain employs TRBV5-1 and TRBJ2-1, with D perhaps given as TRBD1 or TRBD2 (5 bases each). Germline V gene data show CDR1 as SGHRS and CDR2 as YFSETQ. V was cut by 0 bases and J by 6 bases, with 16 bases left in between. The CDR3 sequence is 16 residues long. The CDR3 protein is CASSLAGTHLINEQFF. The CDR3 DNA follows: TGCGCCAGCAGCTTGGCCGGGACCCACCTTATCAATGAGCAGTTCTTC.

This chain connects TRBV27 to TRBJ2-5; 8 bases fit TRBD1. With 3 bases clipped from V and 9 bases from J, the junction kept 3 bases outside the gene matches. The CDR3 consists of 12 residues. Germline CDR1 is MNHEY and CDR2 is SMNVEV (reference sequence). In DNA form, the CDR3 reads TGTGCCAGCAGTTTTCGACAGGGGCCCCAGTACTTC. It codes for CASSFRQGPQYF.

The chain combines TRBV20-1 with TRBJ1-4; possibly TRBD1 for D (5 bases). Per germline, CDR1 DFQATT and CDR2 SNEGSKA (reference sequence). The V end was cut by 3 bases, the J end by 7 bases, with 12 bases between. This CDR3 has 13 amino acids. The CDR3 nucleotides are TGCAGTGCTAGCCCGGGACCGGGTGAAAAACTGTTTTTT. Its translation: CSASPGPGEKLFF.

This clonotype was picked up a small number of times. The chain combines TRBV24-1 with TRBJ2-7; D possibly corresponds to TRBD2 (6 bases). With 3 bases removed from V and 10 bases from J, the gap between germline ends came to 12 bases. Germline V gene sequence: CDR1 KGHDR, CDR2 SFDVKD. The CDR3 sequence is 12 residues long. The CDR3 spells CATSDPRGLQYF. DNA of the CDR3: TGTGCCACCAGTGATCCGCGGGGTCTTCAGTACTTC.

This sequence joins TRBV27 and TRBJ1-4; the D is unclear. The CDR3 has 16 amino acids. The V end was cut by 5 bases, the J end by 2 bases, with 15 bases between. Per the germline V gene, CDR1 is MNHEY and CDR2 is SMNVEV (reference sequence). CDR3 DNA sequence: TGTGCCAGCAGTCCCTTGTGGGAAGCGACTAATGAAAAACTGTTTTTT. Translation gives CASSPLWEATNEKLFF.